This T cell receptor (beta chain) was recorded in a study of blood T cell repertoires in COVID-19. As for the study in general: Acute-phase and convalescent COVID-19 samples originated in the United States, Italy and Spain. Sources were T cells, B-cell-depleted T cells, or PBMCs; the material itself was cDNA or gDNA.

Profiling relied on immunoSEQ multiplex PCR, and the TCRdb table lists in-frame clones only, not all of them. Here the sample spans some 240,000 clones, around 90% being singletons. Germline CDR1 reads SEHNR; CDR2 reads FQNEAQ (reference sequence). The CDR3 has 16 residues. V shed 1 base and J 1 base; nucleotides not matched to a gene: 4. Individuals aged about 18 to 89 years were recruited from approximately 24 US areas. Individuals in the exposed group had encountered a COVID-19 case within 2 weeks preceding study entry. The clonotype was recovered from a woman aged 40 to 55 who had been exposed to COVID-19. Sequenced sample: PBMCs or T cells enriched from blood (not recorded which). The gene calls are TRBV7-9 and TRBJ2-4; TRBD1 matches 7 bases. The CDR3 region is CASSLEGAFAKNIQYF. The CDR3 DNA reads TGTGCCAGCAGCTTAGAGGGGGCGTTCGCCAAAAACATTCAGTACTTC.